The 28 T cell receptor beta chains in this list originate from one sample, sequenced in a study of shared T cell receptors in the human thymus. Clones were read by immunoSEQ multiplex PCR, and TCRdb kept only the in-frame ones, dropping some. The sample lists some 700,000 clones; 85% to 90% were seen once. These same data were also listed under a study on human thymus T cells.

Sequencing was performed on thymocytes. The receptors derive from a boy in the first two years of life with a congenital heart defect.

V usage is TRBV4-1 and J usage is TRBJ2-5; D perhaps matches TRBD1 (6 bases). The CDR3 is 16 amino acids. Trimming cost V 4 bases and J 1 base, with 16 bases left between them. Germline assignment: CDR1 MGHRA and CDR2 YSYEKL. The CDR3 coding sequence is TGCGCCAGCAGCCCCACCAGGGGATCCGTCCAAGAGACCCAGTACTTC. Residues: CASSPTRGSVQETQYF.

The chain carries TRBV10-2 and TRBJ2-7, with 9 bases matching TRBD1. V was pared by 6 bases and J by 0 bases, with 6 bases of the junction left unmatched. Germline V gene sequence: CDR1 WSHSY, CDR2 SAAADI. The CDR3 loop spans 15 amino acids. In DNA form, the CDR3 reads TGCGCCAGCAGGGGGACAGGGCCCCGCTCCTACGAGCAGTACTTC. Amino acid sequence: CASRGTGPRSYEQYF.

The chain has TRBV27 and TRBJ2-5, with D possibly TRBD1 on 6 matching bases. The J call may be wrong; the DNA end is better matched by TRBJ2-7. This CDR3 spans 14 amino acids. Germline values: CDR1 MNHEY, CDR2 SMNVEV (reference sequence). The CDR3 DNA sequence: TGTGCCAGCAGTCCGCCCGGGACACCCTACGAGCAGTACTTC. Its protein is CASSPPGTPYEQYF.

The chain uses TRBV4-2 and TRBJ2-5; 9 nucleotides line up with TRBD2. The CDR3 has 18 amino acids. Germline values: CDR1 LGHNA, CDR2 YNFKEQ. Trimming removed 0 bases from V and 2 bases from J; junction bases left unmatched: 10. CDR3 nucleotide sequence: TGTGCCAGCAGCCAAGAAACCCCGGGGCTAGCGGGACAAGAGACCCAGTACTTC. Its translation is CASSQETPGLAGQETQYF.

CDR3 sequence reads: CASSLALRGRDEKLFF. As DNA, the CDR3 is TGCGCCAGCAGCTTGGCCCTCAGGGGGCGCGATGAAAAACTGTTTTTT. The chain is built from TRBV5-1 and TRBJ1-4; 8 bases match TRBD1. Germline V gene data show CDR1 as SGHRS and CDR2 as YFSETQ. Germline trimming cut 0 bases from V and 6 bases from J; bases unmatched to any gene: 7. This CDR3 contains 16 residues.

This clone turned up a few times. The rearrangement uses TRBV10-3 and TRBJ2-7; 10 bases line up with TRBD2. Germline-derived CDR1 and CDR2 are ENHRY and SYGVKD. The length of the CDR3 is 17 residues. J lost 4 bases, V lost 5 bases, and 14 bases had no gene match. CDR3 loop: CAISPQTPGTSEYEQYF. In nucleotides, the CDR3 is TGTGCCATCAGTCCTCAAACCCCCGGGACTAGCGAATACGAGCAGTACTTC.

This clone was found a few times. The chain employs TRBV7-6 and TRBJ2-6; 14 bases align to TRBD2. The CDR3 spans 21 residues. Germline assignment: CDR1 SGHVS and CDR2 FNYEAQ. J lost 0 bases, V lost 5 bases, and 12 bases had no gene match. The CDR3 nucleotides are TGTGCCAGCAGCCAACCAATGGGACTAGCGGGAGTGTTCTCTGGGGCCAACGTCCTGACTTTC. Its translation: CASSQPMGLAGVFSGANVLTF.

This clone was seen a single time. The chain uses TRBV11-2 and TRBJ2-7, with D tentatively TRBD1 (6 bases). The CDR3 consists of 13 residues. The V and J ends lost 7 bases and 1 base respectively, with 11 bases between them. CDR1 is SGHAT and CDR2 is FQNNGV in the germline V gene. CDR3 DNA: TGTGCCAGCAACAACAGGGCGTCCTACGAGCAGTACTTC. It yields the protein CASNNRASYEQYF.

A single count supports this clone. CDR3 protein: CASSQDRGLAGLYEQYF. The CDR3 DNA reads as TGTGCCAGCAGCCAAGATAGGGGACTAGCGGGGCTCTACGAGCAGTACTTC. The V and J genes are TRBV4-2 and TRBJ2-7; 13 nucleotides line up with TRBD2. The CDR3 covers 17 residues. CDR1 and CDR2 from the germline V gene are LGHNA and YNFKEQ. The V and J ends lost 0 bases and 3 bases, in that order; junction bases with no gene match: 5.

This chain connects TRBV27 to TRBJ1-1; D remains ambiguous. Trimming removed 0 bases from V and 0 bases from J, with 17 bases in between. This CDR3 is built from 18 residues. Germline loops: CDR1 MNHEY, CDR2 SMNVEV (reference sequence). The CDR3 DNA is TGTGCCAGCAGTTTATCCCCCACTTTCGGGATCATGAACACTGAAGCTTTCTTT. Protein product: CASSLSPTFGIMNTEAFF.

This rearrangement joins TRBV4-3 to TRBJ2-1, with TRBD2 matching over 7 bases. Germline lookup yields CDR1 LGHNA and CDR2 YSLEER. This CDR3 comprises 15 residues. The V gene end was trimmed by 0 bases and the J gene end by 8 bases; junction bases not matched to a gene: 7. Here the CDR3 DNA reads TGCGCCAGCAGCCAAGAGACTAGCCGCGAGCATGAGCAGTTCTTC. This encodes CASSQETSREHEQFF.

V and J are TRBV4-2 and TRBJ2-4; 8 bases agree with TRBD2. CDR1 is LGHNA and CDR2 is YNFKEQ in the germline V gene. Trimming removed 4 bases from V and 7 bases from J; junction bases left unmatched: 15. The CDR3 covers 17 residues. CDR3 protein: CASSPTPGLEGGNIQYF. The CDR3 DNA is TGTGCCAGCAGCCCAACCCCGGGACTAGAGGGGGGCAACATTCAGTACTTC.

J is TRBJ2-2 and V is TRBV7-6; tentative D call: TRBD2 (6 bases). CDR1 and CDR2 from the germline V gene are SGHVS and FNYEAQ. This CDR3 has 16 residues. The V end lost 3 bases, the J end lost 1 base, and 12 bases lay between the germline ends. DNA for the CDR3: TGTGCCAGCAGCTTGGAGGGGCTCGAGAACACCGGGGAGCTGTTTTTT. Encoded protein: CASSLEGLENTGELFF.

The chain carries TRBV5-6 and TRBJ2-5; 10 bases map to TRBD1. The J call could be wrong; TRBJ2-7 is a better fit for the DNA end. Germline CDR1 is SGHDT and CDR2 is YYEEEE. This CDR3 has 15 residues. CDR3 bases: TGTGCCAGCAGCTCGGGACAGGGGCCAACCTACGAGCAGTACTTC. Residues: CASSSGQGPTYEQYF.

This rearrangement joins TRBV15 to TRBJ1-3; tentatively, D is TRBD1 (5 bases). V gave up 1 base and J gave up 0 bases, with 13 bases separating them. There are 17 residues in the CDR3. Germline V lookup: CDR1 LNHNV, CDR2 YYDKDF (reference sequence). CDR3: CATSRVGGRNSGNTIYF. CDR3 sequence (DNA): TGTGCCACCAGCAGAGTGGGGGGACGGAACTCTGGAAACACCATATATTTT.

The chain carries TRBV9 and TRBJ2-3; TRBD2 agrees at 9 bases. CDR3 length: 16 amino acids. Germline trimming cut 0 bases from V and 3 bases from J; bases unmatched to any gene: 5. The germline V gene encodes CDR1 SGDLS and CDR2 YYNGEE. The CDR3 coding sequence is TGTGCCAGCAGCGTAGCTGTGCGGGAGGGGACAGATACGCAGTATTTT. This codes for CASSVAVREGTDTQYF.

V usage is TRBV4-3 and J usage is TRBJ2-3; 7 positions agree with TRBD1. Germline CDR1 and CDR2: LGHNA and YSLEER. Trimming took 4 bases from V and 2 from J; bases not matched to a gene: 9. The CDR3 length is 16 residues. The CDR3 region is CASSLRDRPTTDTQYF. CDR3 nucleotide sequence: TGCGCCAGCAGCCTCCGGGACAGACCTACCACAGATACGCAGTATTTT.

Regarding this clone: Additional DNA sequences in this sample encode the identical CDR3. This CDR3 is CASSYSSGNYGYTF. The CDR3 DNA sequence: TGTGCCAGCAGTTACTCCTCAGGAAACTATGGCTACACCTTC. This chain links TRBV6-5 with TRBJ1-2; D unresolved. Trimming pared 0 bases from V and 2 bases from J, leaving 7 bases between. Germline assignment: CDR1 MNHEY and CDR2 SVGAGI. The CDR3 has 14 amino acids.

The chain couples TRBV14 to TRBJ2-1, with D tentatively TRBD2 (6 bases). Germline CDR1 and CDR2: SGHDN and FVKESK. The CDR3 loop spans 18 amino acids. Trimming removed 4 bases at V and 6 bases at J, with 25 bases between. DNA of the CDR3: TGTGCCAGCAGCCTAAAACCGACCGGGGGTGGGCAGGTCAATGAGCAGTTCTTC. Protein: CASSLKPTGGGQVNEQFF. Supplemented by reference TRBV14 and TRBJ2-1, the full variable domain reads EAGVTQFPSHSVIEKGQTVTLRCDPISGHDNLYWYRRVMGKEIKFLLHFVKESKQDESGMPNNRFLAERTGGTYSTLKVQPAELEDSGVYFCASSLKPTGGGQVNEQFFGPGTRLTVL.

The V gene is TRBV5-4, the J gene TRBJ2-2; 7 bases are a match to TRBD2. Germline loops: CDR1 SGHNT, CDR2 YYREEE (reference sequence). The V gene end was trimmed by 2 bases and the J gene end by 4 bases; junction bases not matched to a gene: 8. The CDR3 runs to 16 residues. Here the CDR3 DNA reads TGTGCCAGCAGCTTCCTAGCGGAGAGGATCACCGGGGAGCTGTTTTTT. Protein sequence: CASSFLAERITGELFF.

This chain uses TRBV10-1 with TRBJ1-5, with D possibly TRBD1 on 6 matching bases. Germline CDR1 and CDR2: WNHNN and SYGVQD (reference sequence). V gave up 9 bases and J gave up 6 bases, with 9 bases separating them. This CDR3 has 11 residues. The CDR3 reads CARQGVQPQHF. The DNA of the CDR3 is TGCGCCAGACAGGGTGTTCAGCCCCAGCATTTT.

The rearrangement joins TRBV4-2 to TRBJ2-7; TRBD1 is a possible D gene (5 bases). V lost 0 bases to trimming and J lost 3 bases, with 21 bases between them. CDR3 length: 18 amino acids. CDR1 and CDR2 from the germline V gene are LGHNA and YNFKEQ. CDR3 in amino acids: CASSQDPTDRYSSYEQYF. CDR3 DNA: TGTGCCAGCAGCCAAGATCCGACAGACAGATATTCAAGCTACGAGCAGTACTTC.

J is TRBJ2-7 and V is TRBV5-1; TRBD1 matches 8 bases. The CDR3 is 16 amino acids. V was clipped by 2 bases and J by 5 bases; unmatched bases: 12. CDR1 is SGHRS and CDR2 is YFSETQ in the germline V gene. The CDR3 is CASSLNRTGIRHEQYF. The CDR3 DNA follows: TGCGCCAGCAGCTTAAACCGGACAGGGATCCGTCACGAGCAGTACTTC.

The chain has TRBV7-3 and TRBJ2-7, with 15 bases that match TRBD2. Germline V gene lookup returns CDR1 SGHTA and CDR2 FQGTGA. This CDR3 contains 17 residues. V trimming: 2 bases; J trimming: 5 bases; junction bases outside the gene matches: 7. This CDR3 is CASSLGGLAGGADEQYF. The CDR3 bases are TGTGCCAGCAGCTTAGGGGGACTAGCGGGAGGTGCGGACGAGCAGTACTTC. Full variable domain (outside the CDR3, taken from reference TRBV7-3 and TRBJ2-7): GAGVSQTPSNKVTEKGKYVELRCDPISGHTALYWYRQSLGQGPEFLIYFQGTGAADDSGLPNDRFFAVRPEGSVSTLKIQRTERGDSAVYLCASSLGGLAGGADEQYFGPGTRLTVT.

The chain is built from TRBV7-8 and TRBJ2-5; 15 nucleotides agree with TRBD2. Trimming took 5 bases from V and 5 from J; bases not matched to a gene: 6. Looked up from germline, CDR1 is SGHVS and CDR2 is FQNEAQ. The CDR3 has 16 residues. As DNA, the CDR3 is TGTGCCAGCAGCCCGGGACTAGCGGGAGGATGGGAGACCCAGTACTTC. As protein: CASSPGLAGGWETQYF. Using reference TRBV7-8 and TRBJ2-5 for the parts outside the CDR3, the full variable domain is GAGVSQSPRYKVAKRGQDVALRCDPISGHVSLFWYQQALGQGPEFLTYFQNEAQLDKSGLPSDRFFAERPEGSVSTLKIQRTQQEDSAVYLCASSPGLAGGWETQYFGPGTRLLVL.

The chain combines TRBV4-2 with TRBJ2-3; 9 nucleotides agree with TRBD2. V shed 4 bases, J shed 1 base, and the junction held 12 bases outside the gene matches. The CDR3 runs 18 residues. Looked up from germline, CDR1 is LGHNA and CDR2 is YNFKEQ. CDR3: CASSPPKVLAGRTDTQYF. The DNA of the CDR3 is TGTGCCAGCAGCCCCCCGAAGGTGCTAGCGGGACGCACAGATACGCAGTATTTT.

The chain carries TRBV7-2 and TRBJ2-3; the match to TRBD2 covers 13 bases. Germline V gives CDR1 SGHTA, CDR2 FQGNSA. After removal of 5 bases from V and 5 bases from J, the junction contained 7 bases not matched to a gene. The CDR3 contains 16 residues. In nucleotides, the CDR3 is TGTGCCAGCAGCAATGGGACTAGCGGGAAGTTAGATACGCAGTATTTT. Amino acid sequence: CASSNGTSGKLDTQYF. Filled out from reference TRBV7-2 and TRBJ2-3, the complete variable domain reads GAGVSQSPSNKVTEKGKDVELRCDPISGHTALYWYRQSLGQGLEFLIYFQGNSAPDKSGLPSDRFSAERTGGSVSTLTIQRTQQEDSAVYLCASSNGTSGKLDTQYFGPGTRLTVL.

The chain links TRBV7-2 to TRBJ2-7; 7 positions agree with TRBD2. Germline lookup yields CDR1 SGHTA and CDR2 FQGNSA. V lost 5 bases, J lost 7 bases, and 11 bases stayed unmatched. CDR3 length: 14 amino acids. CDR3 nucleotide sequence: TGTGCCAGCAGCCCAAGCCTGGACGGGAGGGAGCAGTACTTC. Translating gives CASSPSLDGREQYF.